This T cell receptor (beta chain) is drawn from a study of control samples from healthy donors and cancer patients. TCRdb's copy holds only in-frame clones and misses some; the assay was immunoSEQ multiplex PCR. The profile shows roughly 160,000 clones, roughly 94% of them singletons. Germline CDR1 and CDR2: KGHSH and LQKENI. V shed 4 bases and J 7 bases; nucleotides not matched to a gene: 4. CDR3 length: 14 residues. This receptor was identified in a man between 60 and 70 years old with colorectal cancer. V gene TRBV18 combines with J gene TRBJ1-5; 10 nucleotides line up with TRBD1. The sample taken for sequencing was PBMCs. The CDR3 is CASSQGQGGQPQHF. The CDR3 DNA follows: TGTGCCAGCTCACAAGGACAGGGGGGGCAGCCCCAGCATTTT.